This paragraph reports one T cell receptor beta chain. This sample is drawn from a study of blood T cell repertoires in COVID-19. V was clipped by 2 bases and J by 4 bases; unmatched bases: 11. Germline values: CDR1 MDHEN, CDR2 SYDVKM. This CDR3 contains 18 residues. Original handling: Amplifying reference gene primers gave estimates of nucleated cell counts. TCRdb's table, derived via immunoSEQ multiplex PCR, lists solely in-frame clones and lacks some. V and J calls and clone size are copied from that table; D and trimming were computed from the DNA. The sample includes 60,000 to 90,000 clones, roughly 82% seen only once; the top ten take about 22%.

The sample was peripheral blood. This clonotype originated in a woman aged 45-65 years with acute or convalescent COVID-19. V is TRBV28 and J is TRBJ2-2, with 9 bases lining up with TRBD2. For the CDR3, the DNA is TGTGCCAGCAGTTTAACCTCCTTAGCGGGAGTGAGCACCGGGGAGCTGTTTTTT. This sequence encodes CASSLTSLAGVSTGELFF.